Following are 16 T cell receptor beta chains from one sample sequenced in a study of T-cell reconstitution after alpha-beta-depleted transplantation in children. The authors prepared the TCRbeta library with unique molecular identifiers. One entry per CDR3 protein, called by TCRdb with MiXCR from the PCR reads. Of around 400,000 distinct CDR3 sequences listed, approximately 10% are singletons. The specimen was PBMCs from the stem cell graft donor, collected from the stem cell graft. All receptors come from a human donor who donated a stem cell graft to a child with acute myeloid leukemia.

Only a few counts were recorded for this clonotype. The V and J genes are TRBV5-6 and TRBJ2-5; D possibly corresponds to TRBD1 (6 bases). The CDR3 extends over 15 amino acids. Germline CDR1 SGHDT, CDR2 YYEEEE. Between the trimmed V and J ends, which lost 4 bases and 5 bases, there was a span of 18 bases. The CDR3 DNA reads TGTGCCAGCAGCCAACGCGGTGGGGGCCGGGAGACCCAGTACTTC. Protein sequence: CASSQRGGGRETQYF.

The CDR3 nucleotides are TGTGCCAGCAGGGGACAGGGTATATCCTACGAGCAGTACGTC. It is translated as CASRGQGISYEQYV. The V call is TRBV2, the J call TRBJ2-7; 9 nucleotides line up with TRBD1. The CDR3 is 14 amino acids. The J segment lost 1 base and the V segment lost 6 bases, leaving 4 bases of the junction unmatched. CDR1 and CDR2 from the germline V gene are SNHLY and FYNNEI.

This clonotype was seen only a few times. The chain links TRBV7-8 to TRBJ2-7, with unresolved D. This CDR3 comprises 14 residues. Trimming took off 6 bases at V and 5 bases at J, with 17 bases between the two ends. CDR1 is SGHVS and CDR2 is FQNEAQ in the germline V gene. The CDR3: CASSQFGRFHEQYF. The CDR3 DNA reads TGTGCCAGCAGTCAATTCGGAAGGTTCCACGAGCAGTACTTC.

This chain links TRBV5-1 with TRBJ1-2, with D possibly matching TRBD1 (6 bases). This CDR3 has 12 amino acids. V gave up 1 base and J gave up 8 bases, with 9 bases separating them. Germline V gene sequence: CDR1 SGHRS, CDR2 YFSETQ. DNA of the CDR3: TGCGCCAGCAGCTTGACAGGGAACGGCTACACCTTC. It codes for CASSLTGNGYTF.

The V and J genes are TRBV28 and TRBJ2-1; D remains unclear. Germline V gives CDR1 MDHEN, CDR2 SYDVKM. Trimming stripped 6 bases from V and 4 bases from J, with 13 bases between. The CDR3 loop spans 14 amino acids. CDR3 loop: CASRERGQYNEQFF. For the CDR3, the DNA is TGTGCCAGCAGGGAGCGTGGTCAGTACAATGAGCAGTTCTTC.

The chain combines TRBV10-3 with TRBJ2-2; tentatively, D is TRBD1 or TRBD2 (5 bases each). The CDR3 length is 15 residues. In germline, CDR1 is ENHRY, CDR2 SYGVKD. The V gene lost 0 bases and the J gene lost 1 base, with 6 bases spanning the gap. The CDR3 loop is CAISESGVNTGELFF. As DNA, the CDR3 is TGTGCCATCAGTGAGTCGGGGGTGAACACCGGGGAGCTGTTTTTT.

This clonotype was recorded a few times. The chain joins TRBV21-1 to TRBJ2-7; the table's D call, TRBD2, has no DNA check behind it. TRBV21-1 is recorded as a pseudogene. The CDR3 runs to 16 residues. CDR3 in amino acids: CASSILRSRENNEQYF. The DNA for the CDR3 is TGTGCCAGCAGCATCCTACGTTCGCGGGAGAACAACGAGCAGTACTTC.

This chain links TRBV5-5 with TRBJ1-2; maybe TRBD1 (5 bases). Looked up from germline, CDR1 is SGHKS and CDR2 is YYEKEE (reference sequence). With 4 bases removed from V and 4 bases from J, the gap between germline ends came to 11 bases. The CDR3 covers 13 residues. This CDR3 is CASSDRGIYGYTF. The CDR3 bases are TGTGCCAGCAGCGATCGGGGGATCTATGGCTACACCTTC.

The rearrangement uses TRBV5-5 and TRBJ2-3; 10 nucleotides match TRBD1. The CDR3 is made up of 18 amino acids. Germline trimming cut 0 bases from V and 1 base from J; bases unmatched to any gene: 8. Per the germline V gene, CDR1 is SGHKS and CDR2 is YYEKEE (reference sequence). The CDR3 reads CASSLELSTGGRTDTQYF. The CDR3 DNA is TGTGCCAGCAGCTTGGAGCTCTCGACAGGGGGCCGCACAGATACGCAGTATTTT.

The V call is TRBV20-1, the J call TRBJ2-3; 15 bases fit TRBD2. V was pared by 1 base and J by 1 base, with 3 bases of the junction left unmatched. The CDR3 is made up of 17 amino acids. Germline lookup yields CDR1 DFQATT and CDR2 SNEGSKA (reference sequence). The CDR3 coding sequence is TGCAGTGCTAGAGGGACTAGCGGGAGGGGGGGCACAGATACGCAGTATTTT. Translation gives CSARGTSGRGGTDTQYF.

This clonotype has only a few counts. The chain has TRBV4-1 and TRBJ2-3; a weak D match, TRBD2 (5 bases). V lost 7 bases, J lost 0 bases, and 17 bases lay in between. The V gene's germline CDR1 is MGHRA and CDR2 YSYEKL. CDR3 size: 16 residues. CDR3 bases: TGCGCCAGCAACGCAATCGGGCTAGCCAGCACAGATACGCAGTATTTT. This sequence encodes CASNAIGLASTDTQYF.

By share, this clonotype counts as medium-sized. The chain joins TRBV9 to TRBJ2-1; unclear D gene. The V gene's germline CDR1 is SGDLS and CDR2 YYNGEE. V was cut by 1 base and J by 5 bases, with 10 bases left in between. The CDR3 contains 14 residues. CDR3 nucleotides: TGTGCCAGCAGCGTACCCGAAGGTGACAATGAGCAGTTCTTC. Translated, it gives CASSVPEGDNEQFF.

This chain uses TRBV6-2 or TRBV6-3 with TRBJ1-5; possible D gene TRBD1, 6 bases. V was cut by 2 bases and J by 5 bases, with 10 bases left in between. Germline V gene sequence: CDR1 MNHEY, CDR2 SVGEGT. The CDR3 has 14 residues. The CDR3 region has the DNA TGTGCCAGCAGTTACCGCCCAGGGGATCAGCCCCAGCATTTT. Translated, it gives CASSYRPGDQPQHF.

The rearrangement links TRBV5-6 to TRBJ1-1; 7 nucleotides match TRBD1. There are 15 residues in the CDR3. V was clipped by 4 bases and J by 4 bases; unmatched bases: 10. Germline V gene sequence: CDR1 SGHDT, CDR2 YYEEEE. The CDR3 protein is CASSDPRGTVTEAFF. CDR3 DNA: TGTGCCAGCAGCGACCCCCGTGGGACAGTCACTGAAGCTTTCTTT.

J is TRBJ2-7 and V is TRBV20-1; D is tentatively TRBD1 or TRBD2 (5 bases each). The CDR3 runs to 14 residues. Germline V CDR1 and CDR2: DFQATT, SNEGSKA (reference sequence). The V end lost 3 bases, the J end lost 4 bases, and 16 bases lay between the germline ends. The chain's CDR3 is CSASAGQGGYEQYV. The DNA of the CDR3 is TGCAGTGCTAGTGCGGGCCAGGGCGGGTACGAGCAGTACGTC.

J is TRBJ2-7 and V is TRBV5-1; D possibly uses TRBD1 or TRBD2 (5 bases each). V lost 4 bases to trimming and J lost 2 bases, with 16 bases between them. CDR3 size: 15 residues. The germline V gene encodes CDR1 SGHRS and CDR2 YFSETQ. As DNA, the CDR3 is TGCGCCAGCAGCGTAACCGGGACGGGTACCTACGAGCAGTACTTC. Its protein is CASSVTGTGTYEQYF.